The TCR beta chain described here comes from a study of human T cells and chemical hapten exposure (dated by TCRdb to about 2021). About the full investigation: For sensitization, 2% DPC in acetone was applied to a 2 cm by 2 cm area of upper inner arm skin. Throughout the study period of about 23 weeks, patients also received therapeutic DPC doses to the scalp every week. Patch testing was performed on the upper back with Finn chambers containing 0.01% DPC, and the patch tests were scored after 6 days according to International Contact Dermatitis Research Group standards. The mostly female patient cohort included alopecia areata with under or over 50% scalp involvement, alopecia totalis and alopecia universalis. Libraries were pooled for sequencing, and per-sample TCR yields varied mainly because of small differences in library volumes within the pool. The study tracked peripheral blood TCR repertoire changes in vivo during primary and secondary sensitization to the hapten diphenylcyclopropenone (DPC) in alopecia patients. Blood samples were taken from patients before sensitization (week 0) and at 2, 6 and about 24 weeks after DPC sensitization. Roughly 30 alopecia patients provided blood for TCR sequencing at one to four time points (pre-sensitization, 2, 6 and 24 weeks).

This clonotype was picked up a small number of times. Its antigen has not been determined. Base qualities are not at hand, and no much larger clone is one base apart. Broader findings and caveats from the paper: After repeated subsampling, the strength of the expansion versus patch-test correlation and the threshold at which it became significant changed. The number of PT1 expanded TCRs positively correlated with patch test score, significant at thresholds 8, 16 and 32 but not 4. Compared with pre-sensitization or healthy control sets, expanded TCRs formed significantly more large CDR3 similarity clusters, which is consistent with antigen-driven responses. Because all patients had alopecia, a presumed autoimmune disease, the immune response of the patients might differ from that of healthy individuals. DPC sensitization did not change the number of TCRs with a frequency above 1 in 1000, and there was no evidence of changes in global repertoire structure.

To prepare the library, RACE was applied. The listed sequencing device is NextSeq 500. Library preparation attached unique molecular identifiers to individual cDNA molecules for quantitative, reproducible TCR counting. Both TCR alpha and TCR beta chains were sequenced from each blood RNA sample. Regarding the original processing steps: A median of around 100,000 TCRs per sample was observed, with a range of about 23,224 to 750,000. The Decombinator software suite was used to annotate V, J and CDR3 in the TCR reads. For the PS versus PT1 abundance plots, all samples were subsampled to the same number of TCRs (28,000). Expanded TCRs were defined as absent before sensitization and observed at least eight times at the 2-week time point. The public reads were reanalyzed by TCRdb: fastp trimming at Q25, MiXCR alignment, in-frame beta chains only. Entries that share a CDR3 protein sequence are merged under the most common genes and DNA. These V and J calls originate from TCRdb's pipeline instead of the authors' own analysis. The sample profile shows about 80,000 distinct CDR3 sequences; 14% of them were found once. Roughly 4.5% of the sample is taken by the ten largest.

What this sample's time point label stands for: pre-sensitization, week 0. This specimen's treatment or condition label, interpreted: therapeutic diphenylcyclopropenone sensitization with weekly scalp DPC. Blood at each patch-test visit was drawn before the patch test was applied. Patients were eligible if aged 18 to 70, diagnosed with alopecia and judged suitable for DPC therapy, and pregnant patients were excluded. Total RNA was extracted from unfractionated whole blood that had been collected in Tempus Blood RNA tubes. Including cysteine and phenylalanine, the CDR3 has 16 amino acids. The retained sequence is limited to the CDR3, 48 bases, with the frame set at the first base.

The material was whole blood, obtained in connection with sensitization to the hapten diphenylcyclopropenone (DPC). The chain is encoded by TRBV21-1 joined to TRBJ2-7. TRBV21-1 counts as a pseudogene. The sequence came from a woman aged 45-59 years with alopecia areata. Some clones in this sample may be carry-over from other donors' samples. The nucleotide sequence reads TGTGCCAGCAGCAAAAGACGTGGGTGGGCTTTCTACGAGCAGTACTTC. Its product reads: CASSKRRGWAFYEQYF.